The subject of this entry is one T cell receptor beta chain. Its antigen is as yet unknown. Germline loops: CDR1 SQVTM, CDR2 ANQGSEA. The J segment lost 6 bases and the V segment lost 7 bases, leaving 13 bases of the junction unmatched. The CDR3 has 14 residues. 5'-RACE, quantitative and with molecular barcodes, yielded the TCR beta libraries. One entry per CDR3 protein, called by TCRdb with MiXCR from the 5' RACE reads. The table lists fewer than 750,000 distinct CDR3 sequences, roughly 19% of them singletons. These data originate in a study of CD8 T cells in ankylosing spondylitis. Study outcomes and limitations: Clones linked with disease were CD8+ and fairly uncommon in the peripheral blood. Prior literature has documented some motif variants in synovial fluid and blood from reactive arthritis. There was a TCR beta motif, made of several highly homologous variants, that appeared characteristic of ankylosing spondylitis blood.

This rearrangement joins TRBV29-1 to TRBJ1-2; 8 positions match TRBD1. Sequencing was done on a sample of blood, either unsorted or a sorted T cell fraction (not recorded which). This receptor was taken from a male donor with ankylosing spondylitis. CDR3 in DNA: TGCAGCGCCGACGACGGACAGGGAAAAAATGGCTACACCTTC. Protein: CSADDGQGKNGYTF.